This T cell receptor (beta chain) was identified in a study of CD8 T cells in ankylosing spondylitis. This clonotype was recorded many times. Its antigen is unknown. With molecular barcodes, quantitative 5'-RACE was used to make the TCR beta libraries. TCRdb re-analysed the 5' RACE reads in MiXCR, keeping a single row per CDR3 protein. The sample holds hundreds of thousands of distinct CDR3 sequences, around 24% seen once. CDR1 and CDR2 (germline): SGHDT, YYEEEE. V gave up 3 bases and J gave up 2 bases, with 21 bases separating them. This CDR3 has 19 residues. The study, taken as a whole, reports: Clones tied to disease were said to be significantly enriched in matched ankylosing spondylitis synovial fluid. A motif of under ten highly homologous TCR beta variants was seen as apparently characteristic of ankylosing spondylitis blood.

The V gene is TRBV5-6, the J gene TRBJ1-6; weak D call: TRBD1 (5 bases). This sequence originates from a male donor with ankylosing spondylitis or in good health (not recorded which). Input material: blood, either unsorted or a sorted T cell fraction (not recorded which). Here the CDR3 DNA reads TGTGCCAGCAGCTCGAAAACTGTAGGACACGGAACCTATAATTCACCCCTCCACTTT. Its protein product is CASSSKTVGHGTYNSPLHF.